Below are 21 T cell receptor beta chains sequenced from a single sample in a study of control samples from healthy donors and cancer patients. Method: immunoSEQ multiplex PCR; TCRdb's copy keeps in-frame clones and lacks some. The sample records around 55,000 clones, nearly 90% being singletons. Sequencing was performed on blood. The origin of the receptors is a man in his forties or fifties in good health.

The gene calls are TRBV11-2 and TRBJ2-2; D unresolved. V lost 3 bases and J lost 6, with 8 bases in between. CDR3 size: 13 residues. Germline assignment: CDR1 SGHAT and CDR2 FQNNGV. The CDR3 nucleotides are TGTGCCAGCAGCTTTCAGGATTCCGGGGAGCTGTTTTTT. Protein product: CASSFQDSGELFF.

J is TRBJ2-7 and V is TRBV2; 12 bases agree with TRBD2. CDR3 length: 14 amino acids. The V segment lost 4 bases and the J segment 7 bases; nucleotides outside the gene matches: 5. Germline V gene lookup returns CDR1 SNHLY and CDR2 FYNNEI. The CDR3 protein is CASSGIGLAGEQYF. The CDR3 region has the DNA TGTGCCAGCAGTGGCATTGGACTAGCGGGAGAGCAGTACTTC.

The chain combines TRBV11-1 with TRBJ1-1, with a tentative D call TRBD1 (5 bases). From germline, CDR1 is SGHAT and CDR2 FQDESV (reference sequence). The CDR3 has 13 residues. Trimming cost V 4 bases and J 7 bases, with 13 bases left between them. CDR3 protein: CASSWGQGSEAFF. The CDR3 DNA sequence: TGTGCCAGCAGCTGGGGTCAGGGTAGTGAAGCTTTCTTT.

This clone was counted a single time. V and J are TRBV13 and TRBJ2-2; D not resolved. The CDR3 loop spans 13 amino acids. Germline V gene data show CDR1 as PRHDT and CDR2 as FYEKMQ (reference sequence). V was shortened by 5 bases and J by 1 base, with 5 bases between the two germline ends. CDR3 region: CASSTWNTGELFF. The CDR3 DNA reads TGTGCCAGCAGCACTTGGAACACCGGGGAGCTGTTTTTT.

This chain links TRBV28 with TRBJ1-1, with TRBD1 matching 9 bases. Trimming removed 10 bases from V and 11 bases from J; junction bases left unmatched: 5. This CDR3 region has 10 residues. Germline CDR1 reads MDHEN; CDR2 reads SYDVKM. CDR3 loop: CATSQGAAFF. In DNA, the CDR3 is TGTGCCACCTCACAGGGGGCGGCTTTCTTT. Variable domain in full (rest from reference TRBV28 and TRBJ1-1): DVKVTQSSRYLVKRTGEKVFLECVQDMDHENMFWYRQDPGLGLRLIYFSYDVKMKEKGDIPEGYSVSREKKERFSLILESASTNQTSMYLCATSQGAAFFGQGTRLTVV.

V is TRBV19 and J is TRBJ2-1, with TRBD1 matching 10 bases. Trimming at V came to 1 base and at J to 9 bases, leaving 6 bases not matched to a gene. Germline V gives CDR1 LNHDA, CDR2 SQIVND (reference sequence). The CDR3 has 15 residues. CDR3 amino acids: CASSIGQGALSEQFF. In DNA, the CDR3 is TGTGCCAGTAGTATAGGACAGGGGGCATTGAGTGAGCAGTTCTTC.

The CDR3 bases are TGTGCCAGCAGTTACAGGGGGTTAAATGAAAAACTGTTTTTT. Amino acids: CASSYRGLNEKLFF. The chain links TRBV6-6 to TRBJ1-4; tentatively, D is TRBD1 (6 bases). CDR1 MNHNY and CDR2 SVGAGI come from the germline V gene (reference sequence). This CDR3 has 14 residues. V dropped 2 bases and J dropped 5 bases, with 9 bases sitting between them.

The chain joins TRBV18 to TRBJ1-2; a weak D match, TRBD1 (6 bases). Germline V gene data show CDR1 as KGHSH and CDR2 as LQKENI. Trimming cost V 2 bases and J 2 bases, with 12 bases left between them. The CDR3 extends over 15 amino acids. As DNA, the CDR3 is TGTGCCAGCTCACCATCGCAGGGACAAAACTATGGCTACACCTTC. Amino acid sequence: CASSPSQGQNYGYTF.

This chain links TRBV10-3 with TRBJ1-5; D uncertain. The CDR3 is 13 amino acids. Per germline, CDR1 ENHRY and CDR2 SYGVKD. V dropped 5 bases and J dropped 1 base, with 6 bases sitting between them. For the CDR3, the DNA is TGTGCCATCAGTCCGGAAAGCAATCAGCCCCAGCATTTT. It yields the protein CAISPESNQPQHF.

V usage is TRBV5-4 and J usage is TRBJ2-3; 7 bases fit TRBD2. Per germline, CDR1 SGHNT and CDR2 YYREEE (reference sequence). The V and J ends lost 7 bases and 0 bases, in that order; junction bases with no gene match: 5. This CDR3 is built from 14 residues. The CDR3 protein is CASGYSGSTDTQYF. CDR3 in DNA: TGTGCCAGCGGATATAGCGGGAGCACAGATACGCAGTATTTT.

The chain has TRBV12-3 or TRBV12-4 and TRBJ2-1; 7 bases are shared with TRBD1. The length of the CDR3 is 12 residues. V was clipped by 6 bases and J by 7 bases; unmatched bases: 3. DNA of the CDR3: TGTGCCAGCAGCCACAGGGGAAATGAGCAGTTCTTC. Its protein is CASSHRGNEQFF.

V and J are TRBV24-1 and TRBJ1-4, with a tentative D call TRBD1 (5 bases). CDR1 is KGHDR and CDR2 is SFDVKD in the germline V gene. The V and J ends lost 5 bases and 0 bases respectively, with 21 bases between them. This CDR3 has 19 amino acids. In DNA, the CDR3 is TGTGCCACCAGTGTCGGACCAAGACAGTTCACAGCAACTAATGAAAAACTGTTTTTT. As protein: CATSVGPRQFTATNEKLFF.

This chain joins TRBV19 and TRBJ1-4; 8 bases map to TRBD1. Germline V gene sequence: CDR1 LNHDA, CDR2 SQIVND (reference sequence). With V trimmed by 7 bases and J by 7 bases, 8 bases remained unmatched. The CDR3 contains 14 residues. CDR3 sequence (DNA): TGTGCCAGTACCCCCGACAGGGGAAGTGAAAAACTGTTTTTT. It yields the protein CASTPDRGSEKLFF.

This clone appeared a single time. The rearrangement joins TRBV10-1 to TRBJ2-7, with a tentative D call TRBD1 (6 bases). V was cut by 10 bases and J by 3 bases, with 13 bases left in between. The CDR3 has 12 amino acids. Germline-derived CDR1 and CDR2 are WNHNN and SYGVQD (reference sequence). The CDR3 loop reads CANRDTFYEQYF. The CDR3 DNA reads TGCGCCAACCGGGACACTTTCTACGAGCAGTACTTC.

The CDR3 is CASSLSSQTAYEQYF. The CDR3 nucleotides are TGTGCCAGCAGCTTATCGTCTCAAACTGCCTACGAGCAGTACTTC. This sequence joins TRBV7-2 and TRBJ2-7, with unresolved D. V lost 2 bases and J 2 bases, leaving 13 bases between the germline ends. Germline V CDR1 and CDR2: SGHTA, FQGNSA. The CDR3 is made up of 15 amino acids. Using reference TRBV7-2 and TRBJ2-7 for the parts outside the CDR3, the full variable domain is GAGVSQSPSNKVTEKGKDVELRCDPISGHTALYWYRQSLGQGLEFLIYFQGNSAPDKSGLPSDRFSAERTGGSVSTLTIQRTQQEDSAVYLCASSLSSQTAYEQYFGPGTRLTVT.

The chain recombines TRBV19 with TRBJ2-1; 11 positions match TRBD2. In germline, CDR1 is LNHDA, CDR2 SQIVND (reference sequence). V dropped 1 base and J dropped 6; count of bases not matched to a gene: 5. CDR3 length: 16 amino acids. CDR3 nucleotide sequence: TGTGCCAGTAGTATAGGCGTCGGGACTAGCGGCAATGAGCAGTTCTTC. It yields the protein CASSIGVGTSGNEQFF. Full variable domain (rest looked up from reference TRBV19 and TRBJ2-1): DGGITQSPKYLFRKEGQNVTLSCEQNLNHDAMYWYRQDPGQGLRLIYYSQIVNDFQKGDIAEGYSVSREKKESFPLTVTSAQKNPTAFYLCASSIGVGTSGNEQFFGPGTRLTVL.

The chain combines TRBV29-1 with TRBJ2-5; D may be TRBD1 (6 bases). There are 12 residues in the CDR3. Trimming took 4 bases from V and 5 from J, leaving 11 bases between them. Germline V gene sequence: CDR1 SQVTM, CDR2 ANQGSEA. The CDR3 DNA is TGCAGCGTTGCAGGGGTTGGGGAGACCCAGTACTTC. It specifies CSVAGVGETQYF.

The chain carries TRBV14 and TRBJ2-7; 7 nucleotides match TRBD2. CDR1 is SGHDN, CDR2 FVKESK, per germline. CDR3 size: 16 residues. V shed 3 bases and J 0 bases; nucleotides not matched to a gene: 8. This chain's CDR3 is CASSQEWGGSSYEQYF. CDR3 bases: TGTGCCAGCAGCCAGGAATGGGGGGGGAGCTCCTACGAGCAGTACTTC.

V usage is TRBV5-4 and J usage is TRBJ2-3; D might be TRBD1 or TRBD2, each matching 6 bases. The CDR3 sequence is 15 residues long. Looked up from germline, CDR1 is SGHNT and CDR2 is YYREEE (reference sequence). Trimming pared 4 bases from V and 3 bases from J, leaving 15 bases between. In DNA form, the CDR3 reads TGTGCCAGCAGCCTCGGGGGCGGGATAACAGATACGCAGTATTTT. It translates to CASSLGGGITDTQYF.

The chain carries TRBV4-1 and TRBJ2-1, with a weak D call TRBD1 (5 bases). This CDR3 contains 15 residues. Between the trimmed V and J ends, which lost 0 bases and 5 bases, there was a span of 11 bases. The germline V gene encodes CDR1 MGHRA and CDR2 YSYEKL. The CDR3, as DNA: TGCGCCAGCAGCCAAGATCGGACATCTAACAATGAGCAGTTCTTC. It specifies CASSQDRTSNNEQFF.

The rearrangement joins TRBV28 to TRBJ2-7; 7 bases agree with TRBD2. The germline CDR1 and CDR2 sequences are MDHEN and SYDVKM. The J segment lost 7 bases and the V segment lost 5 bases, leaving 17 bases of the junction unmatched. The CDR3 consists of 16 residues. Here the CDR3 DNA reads TGTGCCAGCAGTACCCCCGGGGGGACGCTACCCGAGGAGCAGTACTTC. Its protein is CASSTPGGTLPEEQYF.